Listed here are 22 T cell receptor beta chains from one sample, sequenced in a study of T-cell reconstitution after alpha-beta-depleted transplantation in children. The TCRbeta library was prepared with unique molecular identifiers. TCRdb re-called the PCR reads through MiXCR, storing one row per CDR3 protein. The sample lists 700,000 to 950,000 distinct CDR3 sequences, around 15% occurring once. The input for sequencing was PBMCs, mostly from graft donor cells, taken 360 days after TCRalphabeta/CD19-depleted stem cell transplant. All receptors come from a male patient aged 10 to 17 who had a stem cell transplant for acute lymphoblastic leukemia, so the T cells may come from the graft donor.

The sample holds a few counts of this clonotype. The chain uses TRBV10-3 and TRBJ2-7; D is unresolved. Germline V gene sequence: CDR1 ENHRY, CDR2 SYGVKD. V lost 3 bases, J lost 7 bases, and 13 bases lay in between. The CDR3 is made up of 13 amino acids. CDR3 sequence: CAISDSTKPEQYF. The DNA of the CDR3 is TGTGCCATCAGTGATAGCACAAAGCCTGAGCAGTACTTC.

This clonotype came up a few times. The chain is built from TRBV29-1 and TRBJ2-7; 8 bases line up with TRBD2. Trimming took 6 bases from V and 6 from J; bases not matched to a gene: 7. Germline V gene data show CDR1 as SQVTM and CDR2 as ANQGSEA. The CDR3 is 12 amino acids. CDR3 loop: CSVVGLAGEQYF. The CDR3 DNA follows: TGCAGCGTGGTTGGACTAGCAGGCGAGCAGTACTTC.

V usage is TRBV11-2 and J usage is TRBJ2-1, with 12 bases matching TRBD2. The CDR3 is 19 amino acids. Germline CDR1 and CDR2: SGHAT and FQNNGV. V was clipped by 4 bases and J by 3 bases; unmatched bases: 13. The CDR3 sequence is CASSSRLAGVYWGYNEQFF. The CDR3 nucleotides read TGTGCCAGCAGCTCCCGACTAGCGGGAGTTTACTGGGGCTACAATGAGCAGTTCTTC.

This rearrangement joins TRBV28 to TRBJ2-1; 7 positions match TRBD1. V lost 3 bases, J lost 9 bases, and 5 bases stayed unmatched. This CDR3 is built from 13 residues. Per the germline V gene, CDR1 is MDHEN and CDR2 is SYDVKM. The CDR3 bases are TGTGCCAGCAGTTTTGTAGGGGGCAGTGAGCAGTTCTTC. As protein: CASSFVGGSEQFF.

The chain is built from TRBV19 and TRBJ2-7; no clear D. This CDR3 is built from 11 residues. V lost 6 bases and J 2 bases, leaving 5 bases between the germline ends. Germline CDR1 is LNHDA and CDR2 is SQIVND (reference sequence). Here the CDR3 reads CASRDAYEQYF. The CDR3 region has the DNA TGTGCCAGTAGGGACGCCTACGAGCAGTACTTC.

This clonotype showed up just a few times. The J gene is TRBJ2-2, the V gene TRBV7-3; D is possibly TRBD1 (6 bases). The V end lost 5 bases, the J end lost 2 bases, and 15 bases lay between the germline ends. The germline V gene encodes CDR1 SGHTA and CDR2 FQGTGA. CDR3 length: 16 residues. The CDR3 loop is CASSPWTVFNTGELFF. DNA of the CDR3: TGTGCCAGCAGCCCGTGGACAGTGTTCAACACCGGGGAGCTGTTTTTT.

The chain carries TRBV5-1 and TRBJ2-7, with D perhaps TRBD1 or TRBD2 (5 bases each). The V end was cut by 3 bases, the J end by 4 bases, with 11 bases between. The germline gives CDR1 SGHRS, CDR2 YFSETQ. The CDR3 is 13 residues long. The CDR3 loop reads CASSYEGRYEQYF. The CDR3, as DNA: TGCGCCAGCAGCTATGAGGGACGGTACGAGCAGTACTTC. The variable domain in full, completed from reference TRBV5-1 and TRBJ2-7, reads KAGVTQTPRYLIKTRGQQVTLSCSPISGHRSVSWYQQTPGQGLQFLFEYFSETQRNKGNFPGRFSGRQFSNSRSEMNVSTLELGDSALYLCASSYEGRYEQYFGPGTRLTVT.

J is TRBJ2-7 and V is TRBV12-5, with a tentative D call TRBD1 (5 bases). Trimming removed 4 bases from V and 0 bases from J, with 16 bases in between. Germline CDR1 LGHNT, CDR2 FRNRAP. The CDR3 length is 16 residues. CDR3 amino acids: CASGWAPGQDSYEQYF. The DNA for the CDR3 is TGTGCTAGTGGTTGGGCCCCAGGGCAGGACTCCTACGAGCAGTACTTC.

This clonotype has a handful of counts. V and J are TRBV29-1 and TRBJ2-1; 9 bases match TRBD2. The V gene end was trimmed by 2 bases and the J gene end by 5 bases; junction bases not matched to a gene: 4. Germline V lookup: CDR1 SQVTM, CDR2 ANQGSEA. This CDR3 contains 14 residues. CDR3 bases: TGCAGCGTTGAAAGGCTAGCGGGAAACAATGAGCAGTTCTTC. Residues: CSVERLAGNNEQFF.

A few counts support this clonotype. The gene calls are TRBV20-1 and TRBJ1-3, with 10 nucleotides matching TRBD1. Germline trimming cut 1 base from V and 7 bases from J; bases unmatched to any gene: 7. Germline lookup yields CDR1 DFQATT and CDR2 SNEGSKA (reference sequence). The CDR3 contains 15 residues. CDR3 residues: CSARVRQGARNTIYF. The CDR3 nucleotides read TGCAGTGCTAGAGTTAGACAGGGGGCCCGGAACACCATATATTTT.

This clonotype was counted between two and nine times. The rearrangement uses TRBV5-1 and TRBJ2-3, with TRBD1 matching over 7 bases. The CDR3 has 16 residues. The germline V gene encodes CDR1 SGHRS and CDR2 YFSETQ. V trimming: 2 bases; J trimming: 0 bases; junction bases outside the gene matches: 6. The CDR3 DNA is TGCGCCAGCAGCTTCCTTTGGACAGGAAGCACAGATACGCAGTATTTT. Translation gives CASSFLWTGSTDTQYF.

This clonotype appeared a few times. Written as DNA, the CDR3 is TGTGCCAGCAGTTACGGTATAGAGACCCAGTACTTC. Translation: CASSYGIETQYF. V usage is TRBV6-2 or TRBV6-3 and J usage is TRBJ2-5, with D uncertain. Germline V lookup: CDR1 MNHEY, CDR2 SVGEGT. Trimming cost V 2 bases and J 4 bases, with 5 bases left between them. The CDR3 extends over 12 amino acids.

This clonotype was observed a few times. The chain uses TRBV5-1 and TRBJ2-5, with no clear D. Germline lookup yields CDR1 SGHRS and CDR2 YFSETQ. Trimming cost V 4 bases and J 10 bases, with 11 bases left between them. The CDR3 is 11 amino acids. The chain's CDR3 is CASSRARNQYF. DNA for the CDR3: TGCGCCAGCAGCCGCGCTAGAAACCAGTACTTC.

This clonotype was detected only a few times. The chain joins TRBV13 to TRBJ2-2; 16 bases agree with TRBD2. The CDR3 covers 19 residues. The V segment lost 3 bases and the J segment 7 bases; nucleotides outside the gene matches: 11. Germline V CDR1 and CDR2: PRHDT, FYEKMQ (reference sequence). The CDR3 region is CASSFPGLAGGRIIGELFF. Written as DNA, the CDR3 is TGTGCCAGCAGCTTCCCGGGACTAGCGGGAGGGCGCATCATCGGGGAGCTGTTTTTT. Based on the CDR3 plus reference TRBV13 and TRBJ2-2, the full variable domain is AAGVIQSPRHLIKEKRETATLKCYPIPRHDTVYWYQQGPGQDPQFLISFYEKMQSDKGSIPDRFSAQQFSDYHSELNMSSLELGDSALYFCASSFPGLAGGRIIGELFFGEGSRLTVL.

This clonotype came up many times. The rearrangement joins TRBV7-2 to TRBJ2-3, with D possibly matching TRBD1 (6 bases). Germline values: CDR1 SGHTA, CDR2 FQGNSA. V was cut by 5 bases and J by 3 bases, with 15 bases left in between. The CDR3 runs to 15 residues. In nucleotides, the CDR3 is TGTGCCAGCAGCCAATACAGGGTTGGGACAGATACGCAGTATTTT. This gives the protein CASSQYRVGTDTQYF.

This clonotype was detected many times. The chain couples TRBV29-1 to TRBJ2-2, with D unclear. CDR3 length equals 12 residues. Trimming stripped 3 bases from V and 5 bases from J, with 7 bases between. The germline V gene encodes CDR1 SQVTM and CDR2 ANQGSEA. Here the CDR3 DNA reads TGCAGCGTTGATTCGATTACCGGGGAGCTGTTTTTT. As protein: CSVDSITGELFF.

This clonotype has a handful of counts. The V and J genes are TRBV4-2 and TRBJ2-2; perhaps TRBD1 as D (6 bases). The ends were cut back, 4 bases at V and 5 bases at J, with 35 bases in the middle. The CDR3 is 22 amino acids. Germline lookup yields CDR1 LGHNA and CDR2 YNFKEQ. As DNA, the CDR3 is TGTGCCAGCAGCCGACCTAGGGGCCCCCTTCCTAACAGGGTACAAGTGACCGGGGAGCTGTTTTTT. Its translation is CASSRPRGPLPNRVQVTGELFF.

This chain links TRBV6-2 or TRBV6-3 with TRBJ2-1; no clear D. The V end lost 6 bases, the J end lost 4 bases, and 10 bases lay between the germline ends. Germline lookup yields CDR1 MNHEY and CDR2 SVGEGT. This CDR3 has 13 amino acids. This CDR3 is CASSPDAYNEQFF. The DNA of the CDR3 is TGTGCCAGCAGCCCAGACGCTTACAATGAGCAGTTCTTC.

Only a few counts were recorded for this clonotype. A read error may account for a junction end that differs from germline. The chain carries TRBV11-2 and TRBJ2-3, with 8 bases identical to TRBD2. This CDR3 contains 12 residues. Germline-derived CDR1 and CDR2 are SGHAT and FQNNGV. The CDR3, as DNA: TGTGCCAGCAGTTTAGCGGGAACGACGCAGTATTTT. It codes for CASSLAGTTQYF.

J is TRBJ2-1 and V is TRBV6-6, with D possibly being TRBD2 (5 bases). CDR1 and CDR2 (germline): MNHNY, SVGAGI (reference sequence). Deletions cut 7 bases from V and 5 bases from J, with 12 bases between. The CDR3 extends over 13 amino acids. CDR3 amino acids: CASTAGRNNEQFF. CDR3 sequence (DNA): TGTGCCAGCACGGCGGGCCGGAACAATGAGCAGTTCTTC.

This clonotype has just a few counts. This sequence joins TRBV7-8 and TRBJ1-1; no firm D call. V lost 1 base to trimming and J lost 7 bases, with 4 bases between them. The CDR3 has 11 amino acids. Per germline, CDR1 SGHVS and CDR2 FQNEAQ. The CDR3 region has the DNA TGTGCCAGCAGCTTAGACGATGAAGCTTTCTTT. Protein: CASSLDDEAFF.

The chain carries TRBV5-5 and TRBJ2-7, with 12 bases aligning to TRBD1. The CDR3 consists of 17 residues. V dropped 3 bases and J dropped 3; count of bases not matched to a gene: 10. CDR1 and CDR2 from the germline V gene are SGHKS and YYEKEE (reference sequence). CDR3 in DNA: TGTGCCAGCAGCTGGGGGACAGGGGGCAACGGTTTCTACGAGCAGTACTTC. Its translation: CASSWGTGGNGFYEQYF.